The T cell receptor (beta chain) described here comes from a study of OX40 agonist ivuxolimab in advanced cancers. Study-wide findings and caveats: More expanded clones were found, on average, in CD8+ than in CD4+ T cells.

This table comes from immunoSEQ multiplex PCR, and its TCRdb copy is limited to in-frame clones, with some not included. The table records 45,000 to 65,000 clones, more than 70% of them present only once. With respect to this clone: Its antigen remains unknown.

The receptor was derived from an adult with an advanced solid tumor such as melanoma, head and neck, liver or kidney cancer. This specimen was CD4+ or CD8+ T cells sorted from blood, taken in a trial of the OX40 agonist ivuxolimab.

The CDR3 region has the DNA TGTGCCAGCAGCTTGAATGGTCTAGCTTTGAATGAGCAGTTCTTC. It yields the protein CASSLNGLALNEQFF. The gene calls are TRBV7-8 and TRBJ2-1; weak D call: TRBD2 (5 bases). This CDR3 is built from 15 residues. CDR1 is SGHVS, CDR2 FQNEAQ, per germline. V lost 3 bases and J lost 7, with 16 bases in between. Full variable domain (missing parts from reference TRBV7-8 and TRBJ2-1): GAGVSQSPRYKVAKRGQDVALRCDPISGHVSLFWYQQALGQGPEFLTYFQNEAQLDKSGLPSDRFFAERPEGSVSTLKIQRTQQEDSAVYLCASSLNGLALNEQFFGPGTRLTVL.